This entry features one TCR beta chain sequence. This sample was taken from a study of blood T cell repertoires in COVID-19. In the study overall: Acute and convalescent COVID-19 samples came from the United States, Italy and Spain. Nucleic acid was either cDNA or gDNA, and it came from T cells, B-cell-depleted T cells, or PBMCs.

In the authors' workflow: Amplification with reference gene primers provided the estimates of nucleated cell counts. Assay: immunoSEQ multiplex PCR; the TCRdb copy retains only in-frame clones and omits some. The V and J calls and clone size were taken over from that table, and D and trimming were inferred from the DNA. The table shows about 330,000 clones, with roughly 86% occurring only once. V was clipped by 3 bases and J by 7 bases; unmatched bases: 14. The CDR3 contains 16 residues. Per germline, CDR1 SGDLS and CDR2 YYNGEE. Sequenced material: peripheral blood. This chain links TRBV9 with TRBJ1-1; 8 bases agree with TRBD1. The TCR comes from a woman aged 45-65 years with acute or convalescent COVID-19. For the CDR3, the DNA is TGTGCCAGCAGCGGAGGGGCCGGTGACAGGGGAAATGAAGCTTTCTTT. Protein sequence: CASSGGAGDRGNEAFF.